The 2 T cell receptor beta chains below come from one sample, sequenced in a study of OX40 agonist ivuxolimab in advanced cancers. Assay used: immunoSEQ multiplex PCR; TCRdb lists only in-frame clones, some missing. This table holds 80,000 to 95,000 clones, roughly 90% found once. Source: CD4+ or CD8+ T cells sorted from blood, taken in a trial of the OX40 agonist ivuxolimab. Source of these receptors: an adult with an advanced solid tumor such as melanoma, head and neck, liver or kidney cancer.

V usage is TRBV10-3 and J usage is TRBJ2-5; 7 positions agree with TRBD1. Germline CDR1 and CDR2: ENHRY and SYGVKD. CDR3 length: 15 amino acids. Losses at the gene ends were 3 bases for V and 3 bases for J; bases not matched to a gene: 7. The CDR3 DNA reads TGTGCCATCAGTGATGGCAGGGGGATAGAAGAGACCCAGTACTTC. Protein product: CAISDGRGIEETQYF.

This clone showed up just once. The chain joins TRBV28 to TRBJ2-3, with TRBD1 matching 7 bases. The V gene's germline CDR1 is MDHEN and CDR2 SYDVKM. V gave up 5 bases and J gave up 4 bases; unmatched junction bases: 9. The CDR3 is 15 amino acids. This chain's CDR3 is CASSPPQGFADTQYF. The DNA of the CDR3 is TGTGCCAGCAGTCCGCCACAGGGGTTCGCAGATACGCAGTATTTT.